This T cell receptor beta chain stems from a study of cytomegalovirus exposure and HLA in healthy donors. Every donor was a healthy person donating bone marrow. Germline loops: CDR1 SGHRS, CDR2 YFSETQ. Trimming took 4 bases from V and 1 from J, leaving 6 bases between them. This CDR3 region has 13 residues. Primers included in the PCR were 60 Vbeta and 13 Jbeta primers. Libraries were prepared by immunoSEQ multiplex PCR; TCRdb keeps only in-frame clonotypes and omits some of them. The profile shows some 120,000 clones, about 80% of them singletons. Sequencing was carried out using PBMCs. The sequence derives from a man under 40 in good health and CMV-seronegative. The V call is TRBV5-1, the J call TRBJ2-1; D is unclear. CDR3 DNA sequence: TGCGCCAGCAGCCCACGGTCCTACAATGAGCAGTTCTTC. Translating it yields CASSPRSYNEQFF.